This is a list of T cell receptor beta chains from one sample in a study of T cell repertoires in cytomegalovirus infection. These TCRs' antigens remain unknown. MiXCR, applied by TCRdb to the reads, yields one record per CDR3 protein. Among over 250,000 distinct CDR3 sequences, around 20% were seen once, and the ten largest hold about 20%. This sample comprised cultured PBMCs, obtained from culture after CMV antigen stimulation. These receptors all come from a human donor in good health (CMV status not recorded). Some clones in this sample may be carry-over from other donors' samples. The CDR3 runs from the conserved cysteine through the conserved F or W. D genes are given only for firm matches. A clone size is listed for some rows: how often the clone was seen (once, few, many), or a class if it is expanded.

D | J | V | size | CDR3 | DNA
TRBD2 | TRBJ2-1 | TRBV7-7 | . | CASSRGLVGLNEQFF | TGTGCCAGCAGCCGCGGACTAGTAGGTTTGAATGAGCAGTTCTTC
. | TRBJ1-1 | TRBV30 | . | CAWIAVEAFF | TGTGCCTGGATAGCAGTTGAAGCTTTCTTT
. | TRBJ2-1 | TRBV7-2 | many | CASSSGPEQFF | TGTGCCAGCAGCTCGGGGCCCGAGCAGTTCTTC
. | TRBJ1-1 | TRBV11-3 | . | CASSLGAVWGTEAFF | TGTGCCAGCAGCTTAGGGGCGGTCTGGGGCACTGAAGCTTTCTTT
. | TRBJ2-7 | TRBV28 | few | CASSSGGNSYEQYF | TGTGCCAGCAGTTCTGGAGGGAACTCCTACGAGCAGTACTTC
. | TRBJ1-1 | TRBV19 | . | CASRVSPMNTEAFF | TGTGCCAGTAGGGTCAGTCCGATGAACACTGAAGCTTTCTTT
TRBD2 | TRBJ2-1 | TRBV6-8 | . | CASRSRLAGAYEQFF | TGTGCCAGCCGTTCTAGACTAGCGGGAGCCTATGAGCAGTTCTTC
TRBD2 | TRBJ2-2 | TRBV7-2 | many | CASSLMPRGVGGELFF | TGTGCCAGCAGCTTAATGCCGCGGGGGGTGGGCGGGGAGCTGTTTTTT
TRBD2 | TRBJ2-1 | TRBV7-2 | many | CASSLASGSFFYNEQFF | TGTGCCAGCAGCTTAGCTAGCGGGAGCTTCTTCTACAATGAGCAGTTCTTC
. | TRBJ2-3 | TRBV7-9 | . | CASSPGPLFDTQYF | TGTGCCAGCAGCCCGGGCCCTCTTTTTGATACGCAGTATTTT
TRBD2 | TRBJ2-5 | TRBV2 | . | CASTPSGRGETQYF | TGTGCCAGCACCCCTAGCGGGAGAGGAGAGACCCAGTACTTC
TRBD1 | TRBJ2-1 | TRBV7-2 | once | CASSLSKNIGTGGRYNEQFF | TGTGCCAGCAGCTTATCCAAAAATATCGGGACAGGGGGCCGGTACAATGAGCAGTTCTTC
TRBD2 | TRBJ2-1 | TRBV24-1 | . | CATRGGGDPEQFF | TGTGCCACCCGAGGTGGGGGGGACCCTGAGCAGTTCTTC
. | TRBJ2-1 | TRBV10-3 | . | CAISEGGFEQFF | TGTGCCATCAGTGAAGGGGGGTTTGAGCAGTTCTTC
. | TRBJ1-2 | TRBV6-2/TRBV6-3 | . | CASTILQGASGYTF | TGTGCCAGCACCATACTTCAGGGCGCATCTGGCTACACCTTC
. | TRBJ1-1 | TRBV12-3/TRBV12-4 | . | CASRLKGGWSEAFF | TGTGCCAGCAGGCTTAAGGGCGGTTGGAGTGAAGCTTTCTTT
TRBD1 | TRBJ2-1 | TRBV7-8 | few | CASSSRRTGYYNEQFF | TGTGCCAGCAGCTCCCGGCGGACAGGTTATTACAATGAGCAGTTCTTC
TRBD2 | TRBJ2-1 | TRBV28 | . | CASSSPSASGRGSYNEQFF | TGTGCCAGCAGTTCCCCTTCCGCTAGCGGGAGAGGGTCCTACAATGAGCAGTTCTTC
TRBD2 | TRBJ2-1 | TRBV29-1 | . | CSVAYLAGGFGDEQFF | TGCAGCGTTGCCTATCTAGCGGGAGGGTTTGGGGATGAGCAGTTCTTC
. | TRBJ2-7 | TRBV7-2 | many | CASSEGVGAYEQYF | TGTGCCAGCAGTGAGGGGGTGGGAGCCTACGAGCAGTACTTC
TRBD2 | TRBJ2-1 | TRBV10-3 | . | CATTGEGTSARNEQFF | TGTGCCACCACTGGTGAAGGGACTAGCGCCCGCAATGAGCAGTTCTTC
TRBD1 | TRBJ1-2 | TRBV10-3 | . | CAISHRTGGDLNYGYTF | TGTGCCATCAGTCATCGGACAGGGGGCGACCTAAACTATGGCTACACCTTC
. | TRBJ2-1 | TRBV12-5 | few | CASGLVRGSFAISPSYDEQFF | TGTGCTAGTGGTTTGGTACGGGGTAGCTTCGCTATTTCACCCTCCTATGATGAGCAGTTCTTC
. | TRBJ2-3 | TRBV6-1 | many | CASRDARLSTDTQYF | TGTGCCAGCCGGGACGCCCGCCTTAGCACAGATACGCAGTATTTT
TRBD2 | TRBJ2-3 | TRBV7-8 | . | CASSPPLALSGRDTQYF | TGTGCCAGCAGCCCACCCTTGGCCCTTAGCGGGAGGGATACGCAGTATTTT
TRBD1 | TRBJ2-5 | TRBV19 | few | CASSTPPDRGRETQYF | TGTGCCAGTAGTACCCCTCCCGACAGGGGGCGGGAGACCCAGTACTTC
. | TRBJ2-7 | TRBV10-3 | . | CAISERGQGYEQYF | TGTGCCATCAGTGAACGAGGGCAGGGCTACGAGCAGTACTTC
. | TRBJ2-2 | TRBV6-5 | . | CASSYSNSLTFRSPGELFF | TGTGCCAGCAGTTACTCGAATTCGTTAACGTTCAGATCCCCCGGGGAGCTGTTTTTT